This TCR beta chain was retrieved from a study of T cells after yellow fever vaccination. In TCRdb, the 5' RACE reads were re-called with MiXCR into one record per CDR3 protein. Of hundreds of thousands of distinct CDR3 sequences in the sample, 3.6% were seen once. This clonotype was recorded at least ten times. Trimming left V 0 bases short and J 3 bases short, with 15 bases between. Germline assignment: CDR1 DFQATT and CDR2 SNEGSKA (reference sequence). CDR3 size: 15 residues. The chain uses TRBV20-1 and TRBJ2-7; the D is unclear. This sequence was found in a man younger than 30 who received the YFV17D yellow fever vaccine. This material consisted of PBMCs, taken on the day of the yellow fever booster vaccination. CDR3 residues: CSARDEKGRFYEQYF. In DNA, the CDR3 is TGCAGTGCTAGAGATGAAAAGGGTAGATTCTACGAGCAGTACTTC.